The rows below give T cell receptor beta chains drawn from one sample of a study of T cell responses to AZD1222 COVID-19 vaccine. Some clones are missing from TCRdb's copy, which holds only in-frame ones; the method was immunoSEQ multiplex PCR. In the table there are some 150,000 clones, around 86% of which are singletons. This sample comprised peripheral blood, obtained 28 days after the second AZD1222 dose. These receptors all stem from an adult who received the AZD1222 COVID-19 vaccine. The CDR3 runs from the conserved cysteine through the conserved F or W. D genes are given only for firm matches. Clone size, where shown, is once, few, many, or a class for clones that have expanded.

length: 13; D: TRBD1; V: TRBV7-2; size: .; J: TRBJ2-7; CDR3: CATSQGTGREQYF; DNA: TGTGCCACCTCCCAGGGGACAGGGCGCGAGCAGTACTTC
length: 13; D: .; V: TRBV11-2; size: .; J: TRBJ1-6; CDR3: CASSFNRNSPLHF; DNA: TGTGCCAGCAGCTTTAACAGGAATTCACCCCTCCACTTT
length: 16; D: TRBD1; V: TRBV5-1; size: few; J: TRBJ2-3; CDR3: CASSLGTRGRQDTQYF; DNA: TGCGCCAGCAGCTTGGGAACAAGGGGGCGTCAAGATACGCAGTATTTT
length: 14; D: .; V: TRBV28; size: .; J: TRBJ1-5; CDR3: CASSPTGGGQPQHF; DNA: TGTGCCAGCAGCCCAACGGGGGGAGGCCAGCCCCAGCATTTT
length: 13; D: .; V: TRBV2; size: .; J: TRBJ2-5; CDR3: CASSRGGRETQYF; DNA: TGTGCCAGCAGTCGAGGGGGGAGAGAGACCCAGTACTTC
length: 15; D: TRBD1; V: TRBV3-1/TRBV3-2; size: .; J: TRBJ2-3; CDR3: CASSPGTGGPDTQYF; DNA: TGTGCCAGCAGCCCGGGGACAGGGGGGCCAGATACGCAGTATTTT
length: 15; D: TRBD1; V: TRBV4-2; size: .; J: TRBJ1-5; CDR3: CASSPRYRGSEPQHF; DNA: TGTGCCAGCAGCCCCAGGTACAGGGGAAGCGAGCCCCAGCATTTT
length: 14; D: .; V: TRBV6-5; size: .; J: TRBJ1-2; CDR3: CASSRLRTEGGYTF; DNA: TGTGCCAGCAGCCGTCTCAGGACGGAGGGTGGCTACACCTTC
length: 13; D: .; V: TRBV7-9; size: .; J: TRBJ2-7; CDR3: CASSFYGGYEQYF; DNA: TGTGCCAGCAGTTTTTATGGGGGGTACGAGCAGTACTTC
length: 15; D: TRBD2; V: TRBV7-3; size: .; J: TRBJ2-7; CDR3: CASSLGGRAAGEQYF; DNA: TGTGCCAGCAGCTTAGGCGGGAGGGCCGCGGGAGAGCAGTACTTC
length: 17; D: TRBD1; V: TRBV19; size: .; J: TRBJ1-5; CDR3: CASSITRDRASNQPQHF; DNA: TGTGCCAGTAGTATAACCCGGGACAGGGCCAGCAATCAGCCCCAGCATTTT
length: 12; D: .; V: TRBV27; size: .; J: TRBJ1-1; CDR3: CASIGAGTEAFF; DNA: TGTGCCAGCATTGGGGCAGGAACTGAAGCTTTCTTT
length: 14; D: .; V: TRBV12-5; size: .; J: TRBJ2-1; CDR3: CASSGDRTYNEQFF; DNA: TGTGCTAGTTCGGGAGATCGAACCTACAATGAGCAGTTCTTC
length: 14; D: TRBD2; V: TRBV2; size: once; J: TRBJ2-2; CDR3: CASSGTSSTGELFF; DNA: TGTGCCAGCAGTGGGACTAGCTCCACCGGGGAGCTGTTTTTT
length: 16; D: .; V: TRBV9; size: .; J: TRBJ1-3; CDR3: CASSVGHLGSGNTIYF; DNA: TGTGCCAGCAGCGTTGGACATCTCGGCTCTGGAAACACCATATATTTT
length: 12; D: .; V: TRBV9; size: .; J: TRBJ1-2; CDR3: CASSVVGNGYTF; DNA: TGTGCCAGCAGCGTAGTGGGAAATGGCTACACCTTC
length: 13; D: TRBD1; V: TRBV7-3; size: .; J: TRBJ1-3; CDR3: CASSRTGGNTIYF; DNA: TGTGCCAGCAGCCGGACAGGGGGAAACACCATATATTTT
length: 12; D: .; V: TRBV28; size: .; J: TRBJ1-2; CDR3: CASSLVGYGYTF; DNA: TGTGCCAGCAGTTTAGTGGGCTATGGCTACACCTTC
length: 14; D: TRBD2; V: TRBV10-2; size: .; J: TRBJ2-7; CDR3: CASRSGSGPYEQYF; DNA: TGCGCCAGCAGGAGCGGGAGCGGTCCCTACGAGCAGTACTTC
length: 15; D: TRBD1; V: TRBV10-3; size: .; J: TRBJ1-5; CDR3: CAISEVGTDNQPQHF; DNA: TGTGCCATCAGTGAAGTAGGGACAGACAATCAGCCCCAGCATTTT
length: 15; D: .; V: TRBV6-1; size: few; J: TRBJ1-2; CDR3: CASSEQAGAWYGYTF; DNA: TGTGCCAGCAGTGAACAAGCGGGCGCGTGGTATGGCTACACCTTC
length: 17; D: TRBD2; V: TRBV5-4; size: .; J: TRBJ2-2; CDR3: CASSSGTSGRGTGELFF; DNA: TGTGCCAGCAGCTCCGGGACTAGCGGGAGAGGGACCGGGGAGCTGTTTTTT
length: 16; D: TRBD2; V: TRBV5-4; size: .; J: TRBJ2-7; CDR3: CASSSWTSGYSYEQYF; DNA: TGTGCCAGCAGCTCCTGGACTAGCGGGTACTCCTACGAGCAGTACTTC
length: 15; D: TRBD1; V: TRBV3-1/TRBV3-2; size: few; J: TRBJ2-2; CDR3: CASRPGTAFTGELFF; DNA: TGTGCCAGCAGACCCGGGACAGCCTTCACCGGGGAGCTGTTTTTT
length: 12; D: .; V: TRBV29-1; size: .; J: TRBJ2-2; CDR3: CSVEWGPGELFF; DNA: TGCAGCGTTGAGTGGGGTCCCGGGGAGCTGTTTTTT
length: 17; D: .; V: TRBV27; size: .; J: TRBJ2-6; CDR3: CASSALRSVSGANVLTF; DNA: TGTGCCAGCAGTGCTCTTAGGTCGGTCTCTGGGGCCAACGTCCTGACTTTC
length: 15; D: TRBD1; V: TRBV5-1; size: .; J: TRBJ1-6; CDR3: CASSLGGQGNSPLHF; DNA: TGCGCCAGCAGCTTGGGAGGACAGGGGAATTCACCCCTCCACTTT
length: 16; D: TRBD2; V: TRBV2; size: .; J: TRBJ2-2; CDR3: CASASQLAGGTGELFF; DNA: TGTGCCAGCGCCTCCCAACTAGCGGGGGGCACCGGGGAGCTGTTTTTT
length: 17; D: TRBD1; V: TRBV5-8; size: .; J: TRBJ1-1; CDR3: CASSLGGTASMNTEAFF; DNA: TGTGCCAGCAGCTTAGGAGGGACAGCCTCCATGAACACTGAAGCTTTCTTT
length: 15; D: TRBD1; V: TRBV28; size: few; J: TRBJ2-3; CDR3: CASRLGQGSTDTQYF; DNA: TGTGCCAGCAGGCTGGGACAGGGGAGCACAGATACGCAGTATTTT
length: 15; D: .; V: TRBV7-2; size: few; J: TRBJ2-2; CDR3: CASSQDTLRGGELFF; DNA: TGTGCCAGCAGCCAAGACACCCTGAGGGGCGGGGAGCTGTTTTTT
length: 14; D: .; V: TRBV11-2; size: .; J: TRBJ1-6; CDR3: CASSRDEGNSPLHF; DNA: TGTGCCAGCAGCCGGGACGAGGGGAATTCACCCCTCCACTTT
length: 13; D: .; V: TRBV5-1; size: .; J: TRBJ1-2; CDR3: CASSLATQYGYTF; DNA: TGCGCCAGCAGCTTGGCAACCCAGTATGGCTACACCTTC
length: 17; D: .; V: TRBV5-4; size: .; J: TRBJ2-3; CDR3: CASSLYGSLIGPDTQYF; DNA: TGTGCCAGCAGCTTGTATGGCTCCCTCATTGGCCCAGATACGCAGTATTTT
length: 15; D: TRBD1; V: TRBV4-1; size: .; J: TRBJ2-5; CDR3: CASSQDRDSQETQYF; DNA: TGCGCCAGCAGCCAAGATAGGGACAGCCAAGAGACCCAGTACTTC
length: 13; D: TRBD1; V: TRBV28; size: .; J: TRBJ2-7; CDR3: CATQRTGPDEQYF; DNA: TGTGCCACCCAAAGGACAGGGCCGGACGAGCAGTACTTC
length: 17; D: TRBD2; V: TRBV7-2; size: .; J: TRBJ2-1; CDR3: CASSFRGTSGIPNEQFF; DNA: TGTGCCAGCAGCTTCCGAGGGACTAGCGGGATCCCCAATGAGCAGTTCTTC
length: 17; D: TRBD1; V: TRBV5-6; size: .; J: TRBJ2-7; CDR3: CASSLRLSGTGGYEQYF; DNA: TGTGCCAGCAGCTTAAGGTTATCGGGGACAGGGGGGTACGAGCAGTACTTC
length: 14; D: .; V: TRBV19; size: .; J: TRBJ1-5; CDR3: CASSTGTDNQPQHF; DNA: TGTGCCAGTAGTACCGGTACGGACAATCAGCCCCAGCATTTT
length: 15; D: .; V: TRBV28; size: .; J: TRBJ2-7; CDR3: CASSSLDTMPHEQYF; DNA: TGTGCCAGCAGTTCTCTAGACACCATGCCCCACGAGCAGTACTTC
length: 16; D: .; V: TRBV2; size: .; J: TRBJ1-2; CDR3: CASKEKRSGRGYGYTF; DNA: TGTGCCAGCAAAGAGAAGAGGTCAGGGAGAGGCTATGGCTACACCTTC
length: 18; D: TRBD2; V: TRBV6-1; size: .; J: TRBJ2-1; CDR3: CASSARTSGRPLNNEQFF; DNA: TGTGCCAGCAGTGCACGGACTAGCGGGAGGCCCCTGAACAATGAGCAGTTCTTC
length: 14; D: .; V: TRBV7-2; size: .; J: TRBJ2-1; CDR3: CASSPAWGMGEQFF; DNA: TGTGCCAGCAGCCCAGCGTGGGGGATGGGGGAGCAGTTCTTC
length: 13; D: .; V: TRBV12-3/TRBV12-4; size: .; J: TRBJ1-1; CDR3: CASSRAGYTEAFF; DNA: TGTGCCAGCAGCCGGGCTGGGTACACTGAAGCTTTCTTT
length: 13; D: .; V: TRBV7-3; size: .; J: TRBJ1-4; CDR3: CASSYGPNEKLFF; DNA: TGTGCCAGCAGCTATGGGCCCAATGAAAAACTGTTTTTT
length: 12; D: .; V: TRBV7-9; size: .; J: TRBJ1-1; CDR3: CASSVPGGKAFF; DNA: TGTGCCAGCAGCGTCCCGGGGGGCAAAGCTTTCTTT
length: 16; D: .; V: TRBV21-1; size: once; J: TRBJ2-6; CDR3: CASSNLGDSGANVLTF; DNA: TGTGCCAGCAGCAATTTGGGAGACTCTGGGGCCAACGTCCTGACTTTC